These T cell receptor delta chains were read from a single sample in a study of Vδ1+ human thymocytes. TCRdb repeated clone calling on the multiplex PCR reads with CATT. Of roughly 55,000 delta-chain clones in the sample, approximately 15% were seen once. The sample was Vdelta1+ gamma-delta thymocytes from the thymus. These receptors originate from a boy under two years old who had congenital heart surgery. Each CDR3 is given with its conserved first and last residue. Each record gives: CDR3 length, clone size, V gene, J gene, D gene, CDR3 protein, CDR3 DNA. A D gene is named only where the DNA matches it firmly. Clone size is not always given. Where it is, it says once, few, many or a class for expanded clones.

>14|many|TRDV2|TRDJ1|TRDD3
CACDALRWGIPLIF
TGTGCCTGTGACGCCCTACGATGGGGGATACCTCTCATCTTT
>13|few|TRDV3|TRDJ1|NA
CAFGRDCTDKLIF
TGTGCCTTTGGTAGGGATTGCACCGATAAACTCATCTTT
>21|NA|TRDV1|TRDJ1|NA
CALGDSTWIQEELTLTDKLIF
TGTGCTCTTGGGGATTCAACTTGGATCCAGGAGGAACTAACCTTAACCGATAAACTCATCTTT
>20|NA|TRDV1|TRDJ1|NA
CALGESILRPTSWEEGKLIF
TGTGCTCTTGGGGAATCGATTCTTCGACCTACCTCCTGGGAGGAGGGTAAACTCATCTTT
>22|few|TRDV1|TRDJ1|NA
CALGEILSYKWTGVMYTDKLIF
TGTGCTCTTGGGGAAATTCTCTCCTACAAGTGGACTGGGGTCATGTACACCGATAAACTCATCTTT
>19|few|TRDV1|TRDJ1|NA
CALGEPQTTVGAPTDKLIF
TGTGCTCTTGGGGAACCCCAAACTACAGTGGGGGCCCCCACCGATAAACTCATCTTT
>19|few|TRDV1|TRDJ1|NA
CALGTPSPTLIWSTDKLIF
TGTGCTCTTGGAACCCCCTCTCCTACTCTGATCTGGTCCACCGATAAACTCATCTTT
>16|NA|TRDV1|TRDJ1|TRDD3
CALGGSVSGGSDKLIF
TGTGCTCTTGGGGGTTCGGTATCTGGGGGATCCGATAAACTCATCTTT
>22|NA|TRDV1|TRDJ1|NA
CALGYRPSSFWGTPEYTDKLIF
TGTGCTCTTGGGTATCGGCCTTCCTCATTCTGGGGGACCCCAGAATACACCGATAAACTCATCTTT
>24|NA|TRDV1|TRDJ1|NA
CALGDFSRPSSLVLGFGYTDKLIF
TGTGCTCTTGGGGATTTCTCCCGGCCTTCCTCGCTGGTACTGGGATTTGGGTACACCGATAAACTCATCTTT
>22|few|TRDV1|TRDJ1|TRDD2
CALGERRGLPIYGDPYTDKLIF
TGTGCTCTTGGGGAACGACGCGGCCTTCCTATATATGGGGACCCGTACACCGATAAACTCATCTTT
>23|NA|TRDV1|TRDJ1|NA
CAPGEHLSPSYQYWGTNTDKLIF
TGTGCTCCTGGGGAACACCTCTCACCTTCCTACCAATACTGGGGGACCAACACCGATAAACTCATCTTT
>26|few|TRDV1|TRDJ2|TRDD3
CALGELAGFGPFPCTGGCVLTAQLFF
TGTGCTCTTGGGGAACTAGCAGGTTTTGGACCCTTCCCTTGTACTGGGGGATGTGTCTTGACAGCACAACTCTTCTTT
>12|few|TRDV1|TRDJ1|NA
CALGVVSDKLIF
TGTGCTCTTGGGGTCGTTTCTGATAAACTCATCTTT
>19|NA|TRDV2|TRDJ1|TRDD2
CACDGLPPHTAIYTDKLIF
TGTGCCTGTGACGGCCTTCCTCCCCATACTGCCATTTACACCGATAAACTCATCTTT
>19|NA|TRDV1|TRDJ1|NA
CALGDHPSFNTGYTDKLIF
TGTGCTCTTGGGGATCACCCTTCCTTCAATACTGGGTACACCGATAAACTCATCTTT
>22|NA|TRDV1|TRDJ1|TRDD3
CALGGPLIPITGGYEGTDKLIF
TGTGCTCTTGGGGGACCTCTTATACCAATTACTGGGGGATACGAGGGCACCGATAAACTCATCTTT
>18|NA|TRDV1|TRDJ1|TRDD3
CALGELSTGGLYTDNLIF
TGTGCTCTTGGGGAACTCAGTACTGGGGGGCTGTACACCGATAATCTCATCTTT
>21|few|TRDV1|TRDJ1|TRDD3
CALGEPTRCTGGHPPSDKLIF
TGTGCTCTTGGGGAACCCACGAGATGTACTGGGGGACATCCCCCGAGCGATAAACTCATCTTT
>21|NA|TRDV1|TRDJ1|TRDD3
CALGGTLRTGGYQGRTDKLIF
TGTGCTCTTGGGGGAACTCTACGTACTGGGGGATACCAGGGGAGGACCGATAAACTCATCTTT
>15|NA|TRDV1|TRDJ1|TRDD3
CALGKGWGIPDKLIF
TGTGCTCTTGGGAAGGGATGGGGGATACCCGATAAACTCATCTTT
>21|NA|TRDV1|TRDJ1|TRDD3
CALGERLPTYSGGYEADKLIF
TGTGCTCTTGGGGAACGTCTTCCTACCTACTCTGGGGGATACGAGGCCGATAAACTCATCTTT
>16|NA|TRDV1|TRDJ1|NA
CALGETPGALTDKLIF
TGTGCTCTTGGGGAGACTCCGGGGGCCCTGACCGATAAACTCATCTTT
>20|NA|TRDV1|TRDJ1|NA
CALGERGEGPLWIGTDKLIF
TGTGCTCTTGGGGAACGGGGTGAGGGCCCCCTTTGGATCGGCACCGATAAACTCATCTTT